The 14 T cell receptor beta chains presented below share a single source sample, sequenced in a study of blood T cell repertoires in COVID-19. Libraries were prepared by immunoSEQ multiplex PCR; TCRdb keeps only in-frame clonotypes and omits some of them. This table has about 89,000 clones, 70% to 90% appearing once. The sequencing input was peripheral blood. The receptors shown here come from a man aged 55-75 years with acute or convalescent COVID-19.

As for this clone: Other DNA sequences in this specimen translate into the identical CDR3. The chain combines TRBV27 with TRBJ1-1; 10 bases match TRBD1. This CDR3 is built from 13 residues. Germline CDR1 MNHEY, CDR2 SMNVEV (reference sequence). J gave up 6 bases and V 3 bases, and 1 base lay outside the gene matches. DNA for the CDR3: TGTGCCAGCAGTTTTGGACAGGGGGCTGAAGCTTTCTTT. Protein sequence: CASSFGQGAEAFF.

The CDR3 is CASSLEGSGQPQHF. Here the CDR3 DNA reads TGCGCCAGCAGCTTGGAAGGGTCGGGGCAGCCCCAGCATTTT. This rearrangement joins TRBV5-1 to TRBJ1-5; no reliable D call. V lost 0 bases to trimming and J lost 7 bases, with 11 bases between them. CDR1 and CDR2 from the germline V gene are SGHRS and YFSETQ. This CDR3 comprises 14 residues.

V gene TRBV6-1 combines with J gene TRBJ2-3, with 10 bases matching TRBD2. Germline V gene data show CDR1 as MNHNS and CDR2 as SASEGT. CDR3 length: 17 residues. The V segment lost 1 base and the J segment 0 bases; nucleotides outside the gene matches: 4. In DNA form, the CDR3 reads TGTGCCAGCAGTGAAGGTCCAGCGGGGGGGAGCACAGATACGCAGTATTTT. Translation gives CASSEGPAGGSTDTQYF.

The chain employs TRBV11-2 and TRBJ1-2; D may be TRBD1 (6 bases). The CDR3 is 13 residues long. V gave up 6 bases and J gave up 7 bases, with 15 bases separating them. CDR1 is SGHAT, CDR2 FQNNGV, per germline. Written as DNA, the CDR3 is TGTGCCAGCAGTTCAGACAGGATGAGTGGCTACACCTTC. This sequence encodes CASSSDRMSGYTF.

This clone was seen once. This rearrangement joins TRBV11-2 to TRBJ2-1, with TRBD1 matching 10 bases. The CDR3 contains 18 residues. CDR1 and CDR2 from the germline V gene are SGHAT and FQNNGV. J was trimmed by 0 bases and V by 0 bases; bases with no gene match: 5. The CDR3 DNA reads TGTGCCAGCAGCTTAGATTGGACAGGGGGTTCCTCCTACAATGAGCAGTTCTTC. Translating gives CASSLDWTGGSSYNEQFF.

The chain has TRBV21-1 and TRBJ2-2; the table gives TRBD2 as D, unverified against the DNA. TRBV21-1 is given as a pseudogene. The length of the CDR3 is 19 residues. CDR3 loop: CASSILALTTSQNTGELFF. The CDR3 nucleotides read TGTGCCAGCAGCATCCTAGCGCTTACTACCTCGCAGAACACCGGGGAGCTGTTTTTT.

Here the CDR3 DNA reads TGTGCCAGCAGTTCCAGGGATAGTTCACCCCTCCACTTT. Encoded protein: CASSSRDSSPLHF. J is TRBJ1-6 and V is TRBV6-5; D is perhaps TRBD1 (5 bases). CDR3 length: 13 residues. V lost 4 bases and J 9 bases, leaving 10 bases between the germline ends. Germline loops: CDR1 MNHEY, CDR2 SVGAGI.

The genes are TRBV5-1 and TRBJ1-2; a weak D match, TRBD1 (5 bases). The V end lost 5 bases, the J end lost 2 bases, and 10 bases lay between the germline ends. This CDR3 is built from 13 residues. In germline, CDR1 is SGHRS, CDR2 YFSETQ. DNA for the CDR3: TGCGCCAGCAGATTCGACAGCAACTATGGCTACACCTTC. It translates to CASRFDSNYGYTF.

This clone was detected once. In DNA, the CDR3 is TGTGCCAGCAGTTACTCTCAGACTAGTTACTACGAGCAGTACTTC. Its protein is CASSYSQTSYYEQYF. The rearrangement uses TRBV6-2 or TRBV6-3 and TRBJ2-7; D perhaps matches TRBD2 (6 bases). The germline V gene encodes CDR1 MNHEY and CDR2 SVGEGT. Trimming stripped 0 bases from V and 3 bases from J, with 12 bases between. The CDR3 length is 15 residues.

CDR3 loop: CASSFIPGGSDEQFF. For the CDR3, the DNA is TGTGCCAGCAGCTTCATTCCGGGAGGATCGGATGAGCAGTTCTTC. The V call is TRBV7-9, the J call TRBJ2-1, with TRBD2 identical over 7 bases. From germline, CDR1 is SEHNR and CDR2 FQNEAQ (reference sequence). V shed 3 bases and J 8 bases; nucleotides not matched to a gene: 10. There are 15 residues in the CDR3.

The chain joins TRBV19 to TRBJ2-2, with TRBD2 matching over 9 bases. This CDR3 contains 16 residues. CDR1 LNHDA and CDR2 SQIVND come from the germline V gene (reference sequence). Unmatched junction bases numbered 12, after V lost 9 bases and J lost 4 bases. The CDR3 loop is CASKVAGDHRTGELFF. DNA for the CDR3: TGTGCCAGCAAGGTAGCGGGAGATCATCGCACCGGGGAGCTGTTTTTT.

The rearrangement uses TRBV12-3 or TRBV12-4 and TRBJ2-1; D possibly corresponds to TRBD2 (6 bases). This CDR3 has 12 amino acids. The ends were cut back, 3 bases at V and 8 bases at J, with 8 bases in the middle. Here the CDR3 DNA reads TGTGCCAGCAGTTTGGGGGGATATGAGCAGTTCTTC. It specifies CASSLGGYEQFF.

V and J are TRBV24-1 and TRBJ1-1; TRBD1 aligns across 7 bases. Unmatched junction bases numbered 7, after V lost 3 bases and J lost 4 bases. The CDR3 runs 15 residues. CDR1 KGHDR and CDR2 SFDVKD come from the germline V gene. The CDR3 is CATSDTGTVTTEAFF. The CDR3 DNA is TGTGCCACCAGTGATACCGGGACAGTAACCACTGAAGCTTTCTTT.

As regards this clone: The junction departs from the called germline gene at one end, perhaps through a read error. The chain joins TRBV7-9 to TRBJ1-5, with 7 bases lining up with TRBD1. The CDR3 extends over 14 amino acids. The germline CDR1 and CDR2 sequences are SEHNR and FQNEAQ (reference sequence). The CDR3 reads CARSLDRANQPQHF. The CDR3 nucleotides read TGTGCCCGCAGCCTTGACAGGGCAAATCAGCCCCAGCATTTT.